Included here is one T cell receptor beta chain sequence, with context. As yet, its antigen is unknown. The data derive from a study of vaccination effects on CD4 cells after COVID-19. Study at large: Post-vaccine sampling occurred a median 72 days after the second dose.

Antigen-specific CD4+ T cells were expanded (with viral peptide pools) by the ViraFEST assay ahead of sequencing. Having been cultured for less than 12 days, the cells underwent CD4+ T cell isolation. All participants had two doses of either the BNT162b2 or mRNA-1273 vaccine. No vaccinee had earlier SARS-CoV-2 infection, and nucleocapsid antibodies were negative. Days 3 and 7 saw half the medium replaced with IL-2 medium. Clones were read by immunoSEQ multiplex PCR, and TCRdb kept only the in-frame ones, dropping some. This table holds tens of thousands of clones, around 73% found once. Trimming took 3 bases from V and 8 from J, leaving 10 bases between them. The V gene's germline CDR1 is KGHSH and CDR2 LQKENI. The CDR3 is made up of 12 amino acids. Study-wide points: Late post-vaccination, clones induced by infection and those induced by vaccine underwent marked clonal contraction.

The V and J genes are TRBV18 and TRBJ1-2; tentative D call: TRBD1 (5 bases). The sequence was obtained from a human donor who received a COVID-19 vaccine. The sequencing here drew on CD4+ T cells from PBMCs cultured with HCoV-229E spike peptides, taken after COVID-19 vaccination. This chain's CDR3 is CASSPRVGGYTF. The DNA of the CDR3 is TGTGCCAGCTCACCCAGGGTAGGGGGCTACACCTTC.